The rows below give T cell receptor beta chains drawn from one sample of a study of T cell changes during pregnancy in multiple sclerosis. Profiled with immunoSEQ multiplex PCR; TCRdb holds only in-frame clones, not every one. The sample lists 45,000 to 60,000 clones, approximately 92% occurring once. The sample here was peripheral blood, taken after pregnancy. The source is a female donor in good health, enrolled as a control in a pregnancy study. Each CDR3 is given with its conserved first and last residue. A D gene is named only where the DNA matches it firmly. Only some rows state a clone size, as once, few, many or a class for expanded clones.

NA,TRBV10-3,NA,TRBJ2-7,CAISEPAGQSYEQYF,TGTGCCATCAGTGAGCCCGCGGGACAGTCCTACGAGCAGTACTTC
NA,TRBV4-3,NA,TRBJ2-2,CASSQDVLADANTGELFF,TGCGCCAGCAGCCAAGATGTACTAGCTGACGCGAACACCGGGGAGCTGTTTTTT
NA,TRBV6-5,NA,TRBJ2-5,CASRYSDSHRGETQYF,TGTGCCAGCAGATACTCGGACTCTCACCGGGGGGAGACCCAGTACTTC
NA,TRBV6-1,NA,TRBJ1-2,CASSAGQGLYGYTF,TGTGCCAGCAGTGCGGGACAAGGACTCTATGGCTACACCTTC
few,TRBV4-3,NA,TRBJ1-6,CASSLQAFSSDDNSPLHF,TGCGCCAGCAGCCTCCAAGCGTTTAGTAGCGATGATAATTCACCCCTCCACTTT
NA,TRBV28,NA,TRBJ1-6,CASSLRDSPLHF,TGTGCCAGCAGTTTACGGGATTCACCCCTCCACTTT
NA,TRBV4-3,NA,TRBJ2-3,CASSQGLPGLGRADTQYF,TGCGCCAGCAGCCAAGGGCTACCGGGACTCGGGCGGGCAGATACGCAGTATTTT
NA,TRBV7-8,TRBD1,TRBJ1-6,CASSLGTGPSPLHF,TGTGCCAGCAGCTTAGGGACAGGGCCTTCACCCCTCCACTTT
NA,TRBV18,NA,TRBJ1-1,CASSPEGGGNTEAFF,TGTGCCAGCTCGCCGGAGGGGGGGGGAAACACTGAAGCTTTCTTT
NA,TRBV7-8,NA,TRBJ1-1,CASSLSPGLNTEAFF,TGTGCCAGCAGCCTGTCCCCGGGATTGAACACTGAAGCTTTCTTT
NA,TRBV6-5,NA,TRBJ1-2,CASSMQGATGYTF,TGTGCCAGCAGTATGCAAGGGGCGACTGGCTACACCTTC
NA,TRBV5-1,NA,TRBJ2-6,CASSFGQRPSGANVLTF,TGCGCCAGCAGCTTCGGACAGCGACCCTCTGGGGCCAACGTCCTGACTTTC
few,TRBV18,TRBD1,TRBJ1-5,CASSADHRGPQHF,TGTGCCAGCTCAGCAGACCACAGGGGTCCCCAGCATTTT
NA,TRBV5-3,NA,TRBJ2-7,CARSSDNSYEQYF,TGTGCCAGAAGCTCCGACAACTCCTACGAGCAGTACTTC
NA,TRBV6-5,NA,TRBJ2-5,CASSYQRNQETQYF,TGTGCCAGCAGTTACCAGCGCAACCAAGAGACCCAGTACTTC
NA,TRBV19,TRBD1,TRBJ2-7,CASSIEGGTGSYEQYF,TGTGCCAGTAGTATAGAAGGGGGGACAGGCTCCTACGAGCAGTACTTC
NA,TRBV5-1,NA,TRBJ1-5,CASVIWPLRPQHF,TGCGCCAGCGTAATTTGGCCCCTTCGGCCCCAGCATTTT
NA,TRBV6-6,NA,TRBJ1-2,CASSPPGLEGGYTF,TGTGCCAGCAGTCCTCCCGGGTTGGAAGGTGGCTACACCTTC
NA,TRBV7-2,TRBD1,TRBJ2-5,CASSLGRQGRGETQYF,TGTGCCAGCAGCTTAGGCCGACAGGGAAGAGGGGAGACCCAGTACTTC
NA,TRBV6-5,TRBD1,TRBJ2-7,CASRGRDRVLYEQYF,TGTGCCAGCAGGGGGCGGGACAGGGTACTGTACGAGCAGTACTTC
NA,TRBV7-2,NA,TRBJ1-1,CASSLVHGVSTEAFF,TGTGCCAGCAGCTTAGTGCACGGGGTTAGCACTGAAGCTTTCTTT
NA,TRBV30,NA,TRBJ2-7,CAWSISSYEQYF,TGTGCCTGGAGTATTAGCTCCTACGAGCAGTACTTC
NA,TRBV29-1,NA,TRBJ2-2,CSVRSPTNTGELFF,TGCAGCGTTCGGAGCCCCACGAACACCGGGGAGCTGTTTTTT
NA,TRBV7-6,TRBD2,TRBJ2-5,CASSLVAGDQETQYF,TGTGCCAGCAGCTTAGTAGCGGGGGACCAAGAGACCCAGTACTTC
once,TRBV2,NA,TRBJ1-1,CASSGQGYTEAFF,TGTGCCAGCAGTGGGCAGGGTTACACTGAAGCTTTCTTT
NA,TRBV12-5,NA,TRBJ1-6,CASGLWGVAYNSPLHF,TGTGCTAGTGGTTTGTGGGGGGTGGCCTATAATTCACCCCTCCACTTT
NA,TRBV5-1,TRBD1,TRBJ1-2,CASSATDRGQGYGYTF,TGCGCCAGCAGCGCTACCGACAGGGGGCAGGGGTATGGCTACACCTTC
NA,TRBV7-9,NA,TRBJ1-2,CASSSTRGPGDYTF,TGTGCCAGCAGCTCCACGCGGGGGCCCGGTGACTACACCTTC
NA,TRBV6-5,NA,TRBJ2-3,CASRTGHHTDTQYF,TGTGCCAGCAGAACGGGACACCACACAGATACGCAGTATTTT
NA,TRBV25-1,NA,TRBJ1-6,CASAVHRSPLHF,TGTGCCAGCGCAGTTCATCGCTCACCCCTCCACTTT
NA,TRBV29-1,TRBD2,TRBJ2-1,CSAPCRGVNNEQFF,TGCAGCGCCCCGTGTCGGGGGGTAAACAATGAGCAGTTCTTC
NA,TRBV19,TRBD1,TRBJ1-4,CASSTGANEKLFF,TGTGCCAGTTCGACAGGGGCTAATGAAAAACTGTTTTTT
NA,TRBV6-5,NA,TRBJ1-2,CASRLGLANYGYTF,TGTGCCAGCCGCCTGGGACTTGCTAACTATGGCTACACCTTC